Presented here are 9 T cell receptor beta chains from one specimen sequenced in a study of T cells after yellow fever vaccination. TCRdb re-derived calls from the 5' RACE reads in MiXCR, one entry per CDR3 protein. Of some 170,000 distinct CDR3 sequences listed, 7% to 10% are singletons. Sample: CD8+ T cells sorted from PBMCs, taken 45 days after the yellow fever booster vaccination. The receptors were sampled from a young man who received the YFV17D yellow fever vaccine.

This clonotype occurred a few times. This sequence joins TRBV6-5 and TRBJ1-5; D call uncertain. In germline, CDR1 is MNHEY, CDR2 SVGAGI. Trimming shortened V by 0 bases and J by 4 bases, and 10 bases separated the two germline ends. The CDR3 extends over 15 amino acids. The CDR3 coding sequence is TGTGCCAGCAGTTACTCTGGTGACGGGAATCAGCCCCAGCATTTT. This sequence encodes CASSYSGDGNQPQHF.

The chain combines TRBV12-3 or TRBV12-4 with TRBJ2-5; 8 bases agree with TRBD1. CDR3 length: 15 amino acids. Trimming took 8 bases from V and 4 from J; bases not matched to a gene: 12. The CDR3 is CASRSSAGGRETQYF. The CDR3 bases are TGTGCCAGCCGGTCCTCGGCAGGGGGCCGAGAGACCCAGTACTTC.

This clonotype appeared many times. The chain joins TRBV6-5 to TRBJ2-7, with D possibly matching TRBD1 (6 bases). Germline V lookup: CDR1 MNHEY, CDR2 SVGAGI. The CDR3 totals 13 residues. V was cut by 4 bases and J by 6 bases, with 13 bases left in between. For the CDR3, the DNA is TGTGCCAGCAGTTTCGATCAGGGGTTCGAGCAGTACTTC. It specifies CASSFDQGFEQYF.

The sample holds a few counts of this clonotype. The gene calls are TRBV12-3 or TRBV12-4 and TRBJ2-2; TRBD2 aligns across 8 bases. V was pared by 6 bases and J by 7 bases, with 10 bases of the junction left unmatched. This CDR3 has 15 residues. CDR3 residues: CASSLGSGAGGELFF. CDR3 sequence (DNA): TGTGCCAGCAGCCTTGGTAGCGGGGCGGGCGGGGAGCTGTTTTTT.

This clonotype was observed a few times. V and J are TRBV5-1 and TRBJ2-1; TRBD1 might be the D (6 bases). Germline V lookup: CDR1 SGHRS, CDR2 YFSETQ. The CDR3 contains 16 residues. Deletions cut 2 bases from V and 0 bases from J, with 12 bases between. This CDR3 is CASSFLGADSYNEQFF. The CDR3 DNA is TGCGCCAGCAGCTTTTTGGGGGCGGACTCCTACAATGAGCAGTTCTTC.

This rearrangement joins TRBV7-9 to TRBJ1-4, with 7 bases fitting TRBD1. CDR1 and CDR2 from the germline V gene are SEHNR and FQNEAQ (reference sequence). V shed 5 bases and J 5 bases; nucleotides not matched to a gene: 17. The CDR3 totals 18 residues. The CDR3 is CASSPARQGGPLNEKLFF. DNA for the CDR3: TGTGCCAGCAGCCCAGCCCGACAGGGAGGCCCCCTCAATGAAAAACTGTTTTTT.

The J gene is TRBJ2-7, the V gene TRBV6-2 or TRBV6-3, with D perhaps matching TRBD1 (6 bases). In germline, CDR1 is MNHEY, CDR2 SVGEGT. Trimming removed 6 bases at V and 2 bases at J, with 14 bases between. This CDR3 contains 14 residues. CDR3 region: CASSRTGWAYEQYF. CDR3 in DNA: TGTGCCAGCAGCCGCACAGGGTGGGCCTACGAGCAGTACTTC.

This clonotype has ten or more counts. The J gene is TRBJ1-6, the V gene TRBV27; D possibly corresponds to TRBD1 (5 bases). The CDR3 has 13 residues. The germline gives CDR1 MNHEY, CDR2 SMNVEV (reference sequence). The V end lost 7 bases, the J end lost 6 bases, and 10 bases lay between the germline ends. CDR3 amino acids: CASKGPINSPLHF. In DNA form, the CDR3 reads TGTGCCAGCAAGGGACCGATTAATTCACCCCTCCACTTT.

The chain carries TRBV11-2 and TRBJ2-5; 11 bases align to TRBD1. The CDR3 has 15 residues. V shed 1 base, J shed 6 bases, and the junction held 4 bases outside the gene matches. Germline CDR1 is SGHAT and CDR2 is FQNNGV. CDR3 residues: CASSLARTGGKTQYF. DNA of the CDR3: TGTGCCAGCAGCTTAGCCCGGACAGGGGGCAAGACCCAGTACTTC.